This TCR beta chain was obtained from a study of tissue T cells after allogeneic stem cell transplantation. About this clone: The identical CDR3 is also encoded by other nucleotide sequences in the sample.

This table comes from immunoSEQ multiplex PCR, and its TCRdb copy is limited to in-frame clones, with some not included. Of around 28,000 clones listed, less than 90% are singletons. CDR3 length: 11 residues. Trimming pared 2 bases from V and 3 bases from J, leaving 0 bases between. The sequences come from blood, collected before transplantation. This clonotype was obtained from a woman between 18 and 55 years old who later had graft-versus-host disease after an allogeneic stem cell transplant. J is TRBJ2-3 and V is TRBV12-3 or TRBV12-4; no clear D gene. CDR3 coding DNA: TGTGCCAGCAGTTTAACAGATACGCAGTATTTT. It codes for CASSLTDTQYF.